One and the same sample provided the 21 T cell receptor beta chains below, sequenced in a study of cytomegalovirus exposure and HLA in healthy donors. It was with 60 Vbeta and 13 Jbeta primers that the PCR ran. TCRdb's copy holds only in-frame clones and misses some; the assay was immunoSEQ multiplex PCR. The sample lists around 150,000 clones, around 59% occurring once. The sequenced sample was PBMCs. Receptors originate from a male donor in good health and CMV-seronegative.

The J gene is TRBJ2-4, the V gene TRBV5-1; the D gene is possibly TRBD2 (7 bases). The CDR3 contains 18 residues. Trimming cost V 0 bases and J 8 bases, with 24 bases left between them. Germline V gene data show CDR1 as SGHRS and CDR2 as YFSETQ. The CDR3 DNA follows: TGCGCCAGCAGCTTGGAGGGGCCGGTTCGGGGGGCGGGGGACATTCAGTACTTC. Translating gives CASSLEGPVRGAGDIQYF.

This rearrangement joins TRBV7-2 to TRBJ2-5; D remains ambiguous. This CDR3 is built from 14 residues. Per the germline V gene, CDR1 is SGHTA and CDR2 is FQGNSA. The germline V and J ends were trimmed by 1 base and 2 bases, with 8 bases remaining between them. CDR3 region: CASSLGYFQETQYF. The CDR3 DNA sequence: TGTGCCAGCAGCTTAGGGTACTTTCAAGAGACCCAGTACTTC.

The chain employs TRBV7-2 and TRBJ1-3; D gene ambiguous. Trimming cost V 0 bases and J 0 bases, with 9 bases left between them. The CDR3 covers 16 residues. CDR1 is SGHTA and CDR2 is FQGNSA in the germline V gene. The CDR3 protein is CASSLAPLSSGNTIYF. The CDR3 DNA reads TGTGCCAGCAGCTTAGCGCCCCTGAGCTCTGGAAACACCATATATTTT.

The chain employs TRBV2 and TRBJ2-7; D uncertain. CDR1 SNHLY and CDR2 FYNNEI come from the germline V gene. The CDR3 extends over 14 amino acids. The V gene lost 1 base and the J gene lost 3 bases, with 10 bases spanning the gap. CDR3 nucleotide sequence: TGTGCCAGCAGTGAAGAAGCGACGGTCTACGAGCAGTACTTC. This sequence encodes CASSEEATVYEQYF.

This clone was counted only a few times. J is TRBJ1-3 and V is TRBV11-3; no clear D. Germline V gene data show CDR1 as SGHNT and CDR2 as YENEEA. The CDR3 extends over 13 amino acids. Trimming took off 2 bases at V and 4 bases at J, with 6 bases between the two ends. Here the CDR3 DNA reads TGTGCCAGCAGCTTACCCGAGGGAAACACCATATATTTT. It is translated as CASSLPEGNTIYF.

The V gene is TRBV28, the J gene TRBJ2-7; 9 bases line up with TRBD1. The CDR3 loop spans 13 amino acids. Germline V lookup: CDR1 MDHEN, CDR2 SYDVKM. V lost 8 bases and J lost 3; bases outside the gene matches: 5. The CDR3 DNA sequence: TGTGCCAGCGGGGACAGGGAATACTACGAGCAGTACTTC. Its translation is CASGDREYYEQYF.

The chain is built from TRBV7-6 and TRBJ2-7, with 7 bases fitting TRBD1. Unmatched junction bases numbered 10, after V lost 1 base and J lost 1 base. From germline, CDR1 is SGHVS and CDR2 FNYEAQ. The CDR3 consists of 17 residues. The CDR3 reads CASSLGAWGQRSYEQYF. CDR3 bases: TGTGCCAGCAGCTTAGGGGCCTGGGGACAGCGTTCCTACGAGCAGTACTTC.

The chain couples TRBV30 to TRBJ2-7; tentative D call: TRBD2 (6 bases). Germline assignment: CDR1 GTSNPN and CDR2 SVGIG (reference sequence). V lost 5 bases and J 4 bases, leaving 15 bases between the germline ends. The CDR3 extends over 13 amino acids. This CDR3 is CAWRRGRKYEQYF. As DNA, the CDR3 is TGTGCCTGGCGCCGGGGGAGAAAATACGAGCAGTACTTC.

V gene TRBV9 combines with J gene TRBJ1-6; TRBD1 matches at 7 bases. The CDR3 covers 17 residues. Germline CDR1 SGDLS, CDR2 YYNGEE. The trim removed 1 base at V and 4 bases at J, leaving 8 bases unmatched. CDR3 sequence reads: CASSVTYRGGYNSPLHF. The CDR3 bases are TGTGCCAGCAGCGTAACCTACAGGGGCGGTTATAATTCACCCCTCCACTTT.

The chain employs TRBV6-1 and TRBJ1-2; D ambiguous. The CDR3 totals 14 residues. Trimming removed 7 bases at V and 4 bases at J, with 16 bases between. From germline, CDR1 is MNHNS and CDR2 SASEGT. CDR3 DNA: TGTGCCAGCACCGTCGCGGGAGTGGGCTATGGCTACACCTTC. The encoded protein is CASTVAGVGYGYTF.

This clone has just a few counts. The chain recombines TRBV7-9 with TRBJ2-7; D remains ambiguous. The CDR3 spans 14 residues. V shed 7 bases and J shed 2 bases, with 15 bases lying between them. Per germline, CDR1 SEHNR and CDR2 FQNEAQ (reference sequence). DNA for the CDR3: TGTGCCAGCACCCCCCAGGTAGAGACCTACGAGCAGTACTTC. Encoded protein: CASTPQVETYEQYF.

The rearrangement uses TRBV18 and TRBJ1-2; D is ambiguous. The CDR3 has 11 amino acids. V was trimmed by 2 bases and J by 7 bases, leaving 5 bases between them. Germline V gene data show CDR1 as KGHSH and CDR2 as LQKENI. The CDR3 reads CASSPVSGYTF. The CDR3 nucleotides are TGTGCCAGCTCACCAGTATCTGGCTACACCTTC.

The J gene is TRBJ2-7, the V gene TRBV11-3; tentative D call: TRBD2 (5 bases). This CDR3 region has 16 residues. Germline assignment: CDR1 SGHNT and CDR2 YENEEA. Trimming removed 5 bases from V and 0 bases from J, with 17 bases in between. CDR3 coding DNA: TGTGCCAGCAGCCCGGGATGGCCGGAGAGCTCCTACGAGCAGTACTTC. Protein: CASSPGWPESSYEQYF. Full variable domain (outside the CDR3, taken from reference TRBV11-3 and TRBJ2-7): EAGVVQSPRYKIIEKKQPVAFWCNPISGHNTLYWYLQNLGQGPELLIRYENEEAVDDSQLPKDRFSAERLKGVDSTLKIQPAELGDSAVYLCASSPGWPESSYEQYFGPGTRLTVT.

The CDR3 is CASSRAGTEDYGYTF. CDR3 nucleotide sequence: TGCGCCAGCAGCAGGGCGGGGACAGAAGACTATGGCTACACCTTC. The chain couples TRBV5-1 to TRBJ1-2; 7 nucleotides line up with TRBD1. CDR1 and CDR2 from the germline V gene are SGHRS and YFSETQ. The CDR3 sequence is 15 residues long. The junction had 9 bases not matched to a gene; V was cut back by 4 bases and J by 3 bases.

V and J are TRBV7-3 and TRBJ2-5; D may be TRBD1 (6 bases). Deletions cut 5 bases from V and 2 bases from J, with 9 bases between. From germline, CDR1 is SGHTA and CDR2 FQGTGA. The CDR3 is 13 amino acids. CDR3 nucleotide sequence: TGTGCCAGCAGCCGGGACACACAAGAGACCCAGTACTTC. It translates to CASSRDTQETQYF.

V is TRBV13 and J is TRBJ1-3; 10 positions match TRBD1. Germline V gene data show CDR1 as PRHDT and CDR2 as FYEKMQ (reference sequence). Trimming at V came to 3 bases and at J to 2 bases, leaving 7 bases not matched to a gene. The length of the CDR3 is 17 residues. CDR3 loop: CASSFTWTGGTGNTIYF. The CDR3 bases are TGTGCCAGCAGCTTTACTTGGACAGGGGGTACTGGAAACACCATATATTTT. Using reference TRBV13 and TRBJ1-3 for the parts outside the CDR3, the full variable domain is AAGVIQSPRHLIKEKRETATLKCYPIPRHDTVYWYQQGPGQDPQFLISFYEKMQSDKGSIPDRFSAQQFSDYHSELNMSSLELGDSALYFCASSFTWTGGTGNTIYFGEGSWLTVV.

This chain joins TRBV7-8 and TRBJ1-1; TRBD1 agrees at 8 bases. Trimming removed 5 bases from V and 4 bases from J; junction bases left unmatched: 6. The germline V gene has CDR1 SGHVS and CDR2 FQNEAQ. The CDR3 covers 14 residues. CDR3 in amino acids: CASSPQDRATEAFF. CDR3 coding DNA: TGTGCCAGCAGCCCACAGGACAGGGCCACTGAAGCTTTCTTT.

This chain links TRBV7-9 with TRBJ2-3, with 8 bases identical to TRBD1. With 2 bases clipped from V and 2 bases from J, the junction kept 9 bases outside the gene matches. The V gene's germline CDR1 is SEHNR and CDR2 FQNEAQ (reference sequence). There are 17 residues in the CDR3. CDR3 in amino acids: CASSLFRGRGFTDTQYF. In DNA form, the CDR3 reads TGTGCCAGCAGCTTATTCAGGGGGCGAGGGTTCACAGATACGCAGTATTTT.

This clone has more than one count but fewer than ten. This sequence joins TRBV18 and TRBJ1-5; D unclear. Trimming pared 0 bases from V and 11 bases from J, leaving 11 bases between. Germline CDR1 KGHSH, CDR2 LQKENI. The CDR3 is made up of 13 amino acids. CDR3 sequence reads: CASSPPSRVTQHF. The CDR3 nucleotides read TGTGCCAGCTCACCACCCTCGAGGGTCACCCAGCATTTT.

On this clone itself: Compared with germline, one end of the junction differs, possibly owing to a read error. The same CDR3 also results from other DNA sequences found in this sample. The V gene is TRBV2, the J gene TRBJ2-7, with D possibly matching TRBD2 (6 bases). The CDR3 extends over 15 amino acids. CDR1 and CDR2 (germline): SNHLY, FYNNEI. This CDR3 is CASSESGPGSYEQYF. The DNA for the CDR3 is TGTGCCAGCAGTGAAAGCGGGCCCGGATCCTACGAGCAGTATTTC.

This clone was seen just once. V gene TRBV5-1 combines with J gene TRBJ1-5; 7 bases fit TRBD1. CDR3 length: 14 residues. CDR1 and CDR2 from the germline V gene are SGHRS and YFSETQ. The junction had 4 bases not matched to a gene; V was cut back by 1 base and J by 6 bases. CDR3 protein: CASSLTGESQPQHF. The CDR3 DNA reads as TGCGCCAGCAGCTTGACAGGGGAAAGTCAGCCCCAGCATTTT.